Listed here are 13 T cell receptor beta chains from one sample, sequenced in a study of cytomegalovirus exposure and HLA in healthy donors. The PCR was carried out with 60 Vbeta primers and 13 Jbeta primers. Profiling relied on immunoSEQ multiplex PCR, and the TCRdb table lists in-frame clones only, not all of them. The sample has under 150,000 clones, over 60% seen once. Sample: PBMCs. All receptors derive from a man aged 18 to 35 in good health and CMV-seropositive.

This sequence joins TRBV5-1 and TRBJ1-2; no clear D gene. The CDR3 totals 15 residues. Trimming took off 0 bases at V and 4 bases at J, with 13 bases between the two ends. Per germline, CDR1 SGHRS and CDR2 YFSETQ. The CDR3 is CASSLVQPDPYGYTF. The CDR3 nucleotides are TGCGCCAGCAGCTTGGTACAGCCCGATCCCTATGGCTACACCTTC.

This clone was seen only a few times. J is TRBJ2-5 and V is TRBV27, with D perhaps matching TRBD2 (5 bases). V shed 5 bases and J shed 2 bases, with 15 bases lying between them. This CDR3 is 15 amino acids long. Germline assignment: CDR1 MNHEY and CDR2 SMNVEV (reference sequence). DNA of the CDR3: TGTGCCAGCAGTCCCATGCGACTACTTCAAGAGACCCAGTACTTC. Translated, it gives CASSPMRLLQETQYF.

The rearrangement joins TRBV11-2 to TRBJ1-1; D not certain. CDR3 length: 14 residues. The V gene lost 5 bases and the J gene lost 4 bases, with 14 bases spanning the gap. Germline V gene lookup returns CDR1 SGHAT and CDR2 FQNNGV. The CDR3 coding sequence is TGTGCCAGCAGCGGTTTTCTAGGCGGCACTGAAGCTTTCTTT. It yields the protein CASSGFLGGTEAFF.

This clone was counted a few times. This chain connects TRBV7-9 to TRBJ1-5; 10 bases map to TRBD1. The CDR3 runs to 16 residues. V shed 5 bases, J shed 4 bases, and the junction held 8 bases outside the gene matches. The germline CDR1 and CDR2 sequences are SEHNR and FQNEAQ (reference sequence). CDR3 in DNA: TGTGCCAGCAGCCCTAATAGGACAGGGGGAAATCAGCCCCAGCATTTT. Its translation is CASSPNRTGGNQPQHF.

The chain has TRBV10-3 and TRBJ1-4; 9 bases line up with TRBD1. Germline CDR1 reads ENHRY; CDR2 reads SYGVKD. There are 16 residues in the CDR3. Unmatched junction bases numbered 5, after V lost 6 bases and J lost 0 bases. The CDR3 spells CAISDRGGPTNEKLFF. The CDR3 DNA reads TGTGCCATCAGCGACAGGGGGGGCCCAACTAATGAAAAACTGTTTTTT.

The rearrangement joins TRBV4-1 to TRBJ1-4; D is undetermined. V was cut by 1 base and J by 0 bases, with 9 bases left in between. Germline loops: CDR1 MGHRA, CDR2 YSYEKL. The CDR3 contains 16 residues. For the CDR3, the DNA is TGCGCCAGCAGCCAAGCCCCAGATGCAACTAATGAAAAACTGTTTTTT. Amino acids: CASSQAPDATNEKLFF.

The CDR3 spells CATSSTNRGLDREQYF. The CDR3 DNA reads as TGTGCCACCAGCTCCACCAACAGGGGGCTGGATCGGGAGCAGTACTTC. This chain joins TRBV15 and TRBJ2-5; the match to TRBD1 covers 9 bases. Germline V gene sequence: CDR1 LNHNV, CDR2 YYDKDF (reference sequence). CDR3 size: 16 residues. J lost 11 bases, V lost 5 bases, and 18 bases had no gene match. Based on the CDR3 plus reference TRBV15 and TRBJ2-5, the full variable domain is DAMVIQNPRYQVTQFGKPVTLSCSQTLNHNVMYWYQQKSSQAPKLLFHYYDKDFNNEADTPDNFQSRRPNTSFCFLDIRSPGLGDTAMYLCATSSTNRGLDREQYFGPGTRLLVL.

The chain has TRBV5-4 and TRBJ1-2; D is unclear. The germline V gene has CDR1 SGHNT and CDR2 YYREEE (reference sequence). V was clipped by 0 bases and J by 4 bases, with 13 bases between them. The CDR3 sequence is 15 residues long. CDR3 protein: CASSLEGERSYGYTF. Written as DNA, the CDR3 is TGTGCCAGCAGCTTGGAAGGAGAGCGATCCTATGGCTACACCTTC. The complete variable domain, with remaining parts taken from reference TRBV5-4 and TRBJ1-2, reads ETGVTQSPTHLIKTRGQQVTLRCSSQSGHNTVSWYQQALGQGPQFIFQYYREEENGRGNFPPRFSGLQFPNYSSELNVNALELDDSALYLCASSLEGERSYGYTFGSGTRLTVV.

The rearrangement links TRBV2 to TRBJ2-7; TRBD1 matches 10 bases. The CDR3 consists of 16 residues. J was trimmed by 0 bases and V by 6 bases; bases with no gene match: 8. From germline, CDR1 is SNHLY and CDR2 FYNNEI. The CDR3 DNA follows: TGTGCCAGCAGGGCACAGGGACAGGGGCCCTCCTACGAGCAGTACGTC. It specifies CASRAQGQGPSYEQYV.

This clone was seen once. The chain joins TRBV29-1 to TRBJ2-5, with D hard to call. The CDR3 is 12 residues long. V was cut by 3 bases and J by 2 bases, with 7 bases left in between. CDR1 SQVTM and CDR2 ANQGSEA come from the germline V gene. The chain's CDR3 is CSVDQSQETQYF. CDR3 in DNA: TGCAGCGTTGATCAGTCTCAAGAGACCCAGTACTTC.

This clone was seen more than once but under ten times. The chain couples TRBV2 to TRBJ2-1; 8 nucleotides align to TRBD1. V shed 9 bases, J shed 6 bases, and the junction held 10 bases outside the gene matches. This CDR3 is built from 14 residues. Germline CDR1 reads SNHLY; CDR2 reads FYNNEI. CDR3 residues: CASRTDRGGNEQFF. In DNA form, the CDR3 reads TGTGCCAGTAGAACCGACAGGGGCGGCAATGAGCAGTTCTTC. The complete variable domain, with remaining parts taken from reference TRBV2 and TRBJ2-1, reads EPEVTQTPSHQVTQMGQEVILRCVPISNHLYFYWYRQILGQKVEFLVSFYNNEISEKSEIFDDQFSVERPDGSNFTLKIRSTKLEDSAMYFCASRTDRGGNEQFFGPGTRLTVL.

V usage is TRBV6-1 and J usage is TRBJ2-2, with D perhaps TRBD2 (6 bases). Germline CDR1 and CDR2: MNHNS and SASEGT. Trimming left V 6 bases short and J 6 bases short, with 17 bases between. CDR3 length: 15 amino acids. Here the CDR3 DNA reads TGTGCCAGCAGGGAGGGGCCCGGCTCGGCCGGGGAGCTGTTTTTT. The encoded protein is CASREGPGSAGELFF.

The V gene is TRBV18, the J gene TRBJ1-5; 8 nucleotides align to TRBD1. V gave up 3 bases and J gave up 6 bases; unmatched junction bases: 4. Germline assignment: CDR1 KGHSH and CDR2 LQKENI. This CDR3 region has 14 residues. CDR3 nucleotide sequence: TGTGCCAGCTCACCCACAGGGGGTTTTCAGCCCCAGCATTTT. It encodes CASSPTGGFQPQHF.